This entry concerns a single T cell receptor (beta chain). The data were taken from a study of blood T cell repertoires in COVID-19. Study background: Donors in the United States, Italy and Spain gave samples during acute or convalescent COVID-19.

The method was immunoSEQ multiplex PCR; TCRdb's version includes in-frame clones alone and lacks a portion of them. This table holds about 140,000 clones, over 70% found once. CDR1 MDHEN and CDR2 SYDVKM come from the germline V gene. The CDR3 loop spans 12 amino acids. V was shortened by 2 bases and J by 7 bases, with 5 bases between the two germline ends. The V call is TRBV28, the J call TRBJ2-2; D is unclear. The origin of this receptor is a man aged 60 to 69 with active or convalescent COVID-19. The specimen sequenced was peripheral blood. CDR3 region: CASSLPSGELFF. The CDR3 nucleotides are TGTGCCAGCAGTTTACCCAGCGGGGAGCTGTTTTTT. The variable domain in full, with the rest retrieved from reference TRBV28 and TRBJ2-2, is DVKVTQSSRYLVKRTGEKVFLECVQDMDHENMFWYRQDPGLGLRLIYFSYDVKMKEKGDIPEGYSVSREKKERFSLILESASTNQTSMYLCASSLPSGELFFGEGSRLTVL.